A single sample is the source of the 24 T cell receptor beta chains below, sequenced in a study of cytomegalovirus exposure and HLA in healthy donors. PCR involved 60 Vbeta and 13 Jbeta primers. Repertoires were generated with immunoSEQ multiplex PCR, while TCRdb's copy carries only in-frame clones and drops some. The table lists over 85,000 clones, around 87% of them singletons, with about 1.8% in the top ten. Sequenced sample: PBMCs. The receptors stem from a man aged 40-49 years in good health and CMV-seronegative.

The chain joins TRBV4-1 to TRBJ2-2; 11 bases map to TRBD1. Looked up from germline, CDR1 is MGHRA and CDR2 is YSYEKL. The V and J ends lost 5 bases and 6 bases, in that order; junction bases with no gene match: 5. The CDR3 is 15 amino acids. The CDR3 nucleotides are TGCGCCAGCAGCGGACAGGGACAGGGGGCCGGGGAGCTGTTTTTT. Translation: CASSGQGQGAGELFF.

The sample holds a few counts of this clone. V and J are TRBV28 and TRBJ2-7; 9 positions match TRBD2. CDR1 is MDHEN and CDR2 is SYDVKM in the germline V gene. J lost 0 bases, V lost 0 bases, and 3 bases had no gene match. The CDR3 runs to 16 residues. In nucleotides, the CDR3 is TGTGCCAGCAGTTTATGGGAGCGGGGGGCCTCCTACGAGCAGTACTTC. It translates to CASSLWERGASYEQYF.

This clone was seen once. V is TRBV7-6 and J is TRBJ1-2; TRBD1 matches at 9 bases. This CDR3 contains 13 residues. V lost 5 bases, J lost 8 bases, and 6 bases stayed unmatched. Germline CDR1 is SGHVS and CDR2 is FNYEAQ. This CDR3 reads CASSADRGYGYTF. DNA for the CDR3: TGTGCCAGCAGCGCGGACAGGGGCTACGGCTACACCTTC. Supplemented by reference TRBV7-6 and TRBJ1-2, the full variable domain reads GAGVSQSPRYKVTKRGQDVALRCDPISGHVSLYWYRQALGQGPEFLTYFNYEAQQDKSGLPNDRFSAERPEGSISTLTIQRTEQRDSAMYRCASSADRGYGYTFGSGTRLTVV.

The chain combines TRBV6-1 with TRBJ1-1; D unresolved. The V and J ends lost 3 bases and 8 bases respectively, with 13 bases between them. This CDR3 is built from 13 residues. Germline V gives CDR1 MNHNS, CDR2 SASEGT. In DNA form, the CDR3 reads TGTGCCAGCAGTGAGGTAACAGCTACCGAAGCTTTCTTT. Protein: CASSEVTATEAFF.

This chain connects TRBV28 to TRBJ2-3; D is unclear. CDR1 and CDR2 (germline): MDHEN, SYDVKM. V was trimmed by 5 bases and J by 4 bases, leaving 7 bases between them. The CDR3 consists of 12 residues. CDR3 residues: CASSPPADTQYF. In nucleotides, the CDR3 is TGTGCCAGCAGTCCCCCGGCAGATACGCAGTATTTT.

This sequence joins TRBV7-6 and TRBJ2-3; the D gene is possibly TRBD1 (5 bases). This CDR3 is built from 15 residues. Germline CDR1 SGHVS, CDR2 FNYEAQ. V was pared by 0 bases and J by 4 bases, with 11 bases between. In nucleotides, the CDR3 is TGTGCCAGCAGCTTAGCGGGCAGGGAAGCAGATACGCAGTATTTT. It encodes CASSLAGREADTQYF.

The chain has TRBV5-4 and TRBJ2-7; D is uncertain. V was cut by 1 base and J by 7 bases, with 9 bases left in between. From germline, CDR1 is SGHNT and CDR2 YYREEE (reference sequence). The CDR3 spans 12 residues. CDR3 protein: CASSLPPLEQYF. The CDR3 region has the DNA TGTGCCAGCAGCTTGCCCCCGTTAGAGCAGTACTTC.

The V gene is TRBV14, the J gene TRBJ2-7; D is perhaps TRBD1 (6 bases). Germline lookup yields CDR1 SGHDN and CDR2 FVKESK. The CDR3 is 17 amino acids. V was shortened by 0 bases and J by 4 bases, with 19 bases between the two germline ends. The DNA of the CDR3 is TGTGCCAGCAGCCAAGATTGGATTGCAGGGGACCGGTACGAGCAGTACTTC. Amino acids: CASSQDWIAGDRYEQYF.

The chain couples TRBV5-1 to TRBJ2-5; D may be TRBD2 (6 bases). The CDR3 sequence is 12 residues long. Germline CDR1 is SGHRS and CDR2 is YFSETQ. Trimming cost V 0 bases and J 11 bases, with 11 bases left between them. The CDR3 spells CASSLGTREQYF. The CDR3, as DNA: TGCGCCAGCAGCTTGGGGACACGGGAGCAGTACTTC.

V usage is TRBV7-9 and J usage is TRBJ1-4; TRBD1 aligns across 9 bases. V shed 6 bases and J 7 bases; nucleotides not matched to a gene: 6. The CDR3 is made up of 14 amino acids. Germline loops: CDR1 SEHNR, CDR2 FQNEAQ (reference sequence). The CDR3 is CASRPGTGSEKLFF. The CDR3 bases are TGTGCCAGCAGACCCGGGACAGGGAGTGAAAAACTGTTTTTT.

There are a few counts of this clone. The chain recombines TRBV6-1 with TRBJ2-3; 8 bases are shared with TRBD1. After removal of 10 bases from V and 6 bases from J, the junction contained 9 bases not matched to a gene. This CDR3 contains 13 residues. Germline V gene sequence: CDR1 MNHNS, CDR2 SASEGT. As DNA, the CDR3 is TGTGCCACCAGGGACAGGATTATTGATACGCAGTATTTT. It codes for CATRDRIIDTQYF.

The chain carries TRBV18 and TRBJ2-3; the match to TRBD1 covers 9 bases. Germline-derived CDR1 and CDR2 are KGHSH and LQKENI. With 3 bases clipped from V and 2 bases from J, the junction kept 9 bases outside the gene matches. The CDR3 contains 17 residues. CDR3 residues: CASSPSSNRGLTDTQYF. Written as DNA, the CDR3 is TGTGCCAGCTCACCGTCTTCTAACAGGGGGCTCACAGATACGCAGTATTTT.

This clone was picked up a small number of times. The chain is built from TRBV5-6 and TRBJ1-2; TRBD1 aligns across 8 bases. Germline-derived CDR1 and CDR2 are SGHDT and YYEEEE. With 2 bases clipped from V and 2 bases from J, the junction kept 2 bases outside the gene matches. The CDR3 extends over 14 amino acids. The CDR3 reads CASSLQGGNYGYTF. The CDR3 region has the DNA TGTGCCAGCAGCTTACAGGGGGGCAACTATGGCTACACCTTC.

The CDR3 region has the DNA TGCGCCAGCAGCCGACAGGGGGTGGGCGAAAAACTGTTTTTT. Its translation is CASSRQGVGEKLFF. The chain uses TRBV5-1 and TRBJ1-4; 9 bases map to TRBD1. The CDR3 loop spans 14 amino acids. Trimming removed 4 bases from V and 8 bases from J; junction bases left unmatched: 6. Germline V gene lookup returns CDR1 SGHRS and CDR2 YFSETQ.

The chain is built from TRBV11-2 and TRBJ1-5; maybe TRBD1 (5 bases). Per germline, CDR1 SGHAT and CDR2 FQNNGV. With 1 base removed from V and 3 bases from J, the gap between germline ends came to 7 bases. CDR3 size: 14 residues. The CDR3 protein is CASSLGQFNQPQHF. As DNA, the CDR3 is TGTGCCAGCAGCTTAGGACAGTTCAATCAGCCCCAGCATTTT. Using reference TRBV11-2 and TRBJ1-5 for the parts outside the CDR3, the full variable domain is EAGVAQSPRYKIIEKRQSVAFWCNPISGHATLYWYQQILGQGPKLLIQFQNNGVVDDSQLPKDRFSAERLKGVDSTLKIQPAKLEDSAVYLCASSLGQFNQPQHFGDGTRLSIL.

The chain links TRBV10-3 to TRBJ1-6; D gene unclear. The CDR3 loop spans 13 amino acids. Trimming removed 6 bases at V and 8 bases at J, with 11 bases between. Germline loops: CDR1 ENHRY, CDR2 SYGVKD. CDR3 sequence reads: CAISPGGDSPLHF. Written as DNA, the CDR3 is TGTGCCATCAGCCCGGGAGGAGATTCACCCCTCCACTTT.

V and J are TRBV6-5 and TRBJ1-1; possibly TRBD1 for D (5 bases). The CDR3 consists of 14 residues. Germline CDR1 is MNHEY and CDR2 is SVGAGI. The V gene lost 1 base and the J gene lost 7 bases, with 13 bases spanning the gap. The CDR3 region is CASSYLGGYGEAFF. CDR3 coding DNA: TGTGCCAGCAGTTACTTGGGGGGGTATGGTGAAGCTTTCTTT.

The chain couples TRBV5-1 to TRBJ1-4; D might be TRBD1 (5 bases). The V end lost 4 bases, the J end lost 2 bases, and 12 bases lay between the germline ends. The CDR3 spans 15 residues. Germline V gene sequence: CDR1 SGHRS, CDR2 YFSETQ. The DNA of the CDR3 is TGCGCCAGCAGCCCTATGGGGGGGACTAATGAAAAACTGTTTTTT. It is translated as CASSPMGGTNEKLFF.

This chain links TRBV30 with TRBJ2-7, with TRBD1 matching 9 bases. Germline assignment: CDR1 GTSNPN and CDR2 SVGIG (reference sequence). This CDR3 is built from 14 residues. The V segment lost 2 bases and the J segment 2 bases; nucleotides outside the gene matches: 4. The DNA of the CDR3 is TGTGCCTGGAGTTCGACAGGGGGGGCCTACGAGCAGTACTTC. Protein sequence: CAWSSTGGAYEQYF.

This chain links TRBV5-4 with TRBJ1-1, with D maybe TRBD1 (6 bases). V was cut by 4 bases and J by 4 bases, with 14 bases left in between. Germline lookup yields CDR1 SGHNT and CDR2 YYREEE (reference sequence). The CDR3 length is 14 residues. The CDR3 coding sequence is TGTGCCAGCAGCGTGGACAGCGGGGGCACTGAAGCTTTCTTT. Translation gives CASSVDSGGTEAFF.

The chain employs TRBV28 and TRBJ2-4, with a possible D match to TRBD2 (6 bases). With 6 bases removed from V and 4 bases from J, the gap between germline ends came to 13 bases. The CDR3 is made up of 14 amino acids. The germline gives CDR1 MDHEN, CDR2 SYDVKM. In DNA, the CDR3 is TGTGCCAGCAGCCTCAGGGCGGGAAAAAACATTCAGTACTTC. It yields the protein CASSLRAGKNIQYF.

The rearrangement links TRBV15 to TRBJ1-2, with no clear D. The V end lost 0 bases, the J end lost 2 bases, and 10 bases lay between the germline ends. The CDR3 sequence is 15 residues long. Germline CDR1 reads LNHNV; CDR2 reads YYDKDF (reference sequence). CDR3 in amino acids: CATSRDRSGNYGYTF. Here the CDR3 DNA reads TGTGCCACCAGCAGAGATAGGTCGGGGAACTATGGCTACACCTTC.

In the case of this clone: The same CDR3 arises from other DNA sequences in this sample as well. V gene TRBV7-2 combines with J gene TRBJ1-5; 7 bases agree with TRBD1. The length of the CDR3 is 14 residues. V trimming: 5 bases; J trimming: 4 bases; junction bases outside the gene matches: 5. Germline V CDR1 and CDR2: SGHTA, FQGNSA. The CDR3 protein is CASSRTGANQPQHF. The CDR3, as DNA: TGTGCCAGCAGCCGCACAGGGGCGAATCAGCCCCAGCATTTT.

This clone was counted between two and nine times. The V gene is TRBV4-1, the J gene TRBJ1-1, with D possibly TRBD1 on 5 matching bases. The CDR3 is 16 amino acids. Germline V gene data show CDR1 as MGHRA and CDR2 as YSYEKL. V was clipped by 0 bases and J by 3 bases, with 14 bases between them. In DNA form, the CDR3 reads TGCGCCAGCAGCCAAGATCGGGGGAAAAGGGACACTGAAGCTTTCTTT. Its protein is CASSQDRGKRDTEAFF.